This T cell receptor (beta chain) was recovered during a study of cytomegalovirus exposure and HLA in healthy donors. Study overall: Some 85 million unique TCRs from HLA-typed donors were held in an early data release.

Points from the study as a whole: Most observed TCR sequences were rare, whereas some public TCRs were detected in many donors.

Likely unrecorded immune exposures existed in these nominally healthy donors. Researchers ran the PCR with 60 Vbeta and 13 Jbeta primers. As handled by the study authors: Later reanalysis found 80 million or so unique TCR beta chains, around 9.9 million of them shared. Assay: immunoSEQ multiplex PCR; the TCRdb copy retains only in-frame clones and omits some. That table supplies the V and J calls and clone size; D and trimming were determined from the DNA. The table lists some 120,000 clones, less than 85% of them singletons. About this clone itself: The antigen remains unidentified.

Per the germline V gene, CDR1 is MNHEY and CDR2 is SVGAGI. V lost 1 base to trimming and J lost 7 bases; unmatched junction nucleotides: 4. The CDR3 is 15 residues long. The J gene is TRBJ2-1, the V gene TRBV6-5; TRBD2 matches 10 bases. The TCR comes from a male donor in good health and CMV-seronegative. Sequences were obtained from PBMCs. The CDR3 nucleotides are TGTGCCAGCAGTTACTGGGCTAGCGGGGGTAATGAGCAGTTCTTC. It encodes CASSYWASGGNEQFF.